Listed below are T cell receptor beta chains from one sample, sequenced in a study of beta chain features in type 1 diabetes. Data came from immunoSEQ multiplex PCR; TCRdb stores just in-frame clones and leaves some out. Found here are 400,000 or so clones, 8.5% to 10% of them singletons; the top ten hold about 0.6%. The specimen sequenced was central memory CD4+ T cells from blood. The receptors shown here come from a man aged 25 to 40 with type 1 diabetes. Each CDR3 is given with its conserved first and last residue. Fields, in order: V gene, CDR3 length, clone size, D gene, J gene, CDR3 DNA, CDR3 protein. The D gene is left open where the match is weak. Part of the rows lack a size; the others show once, few, many or a class for expanded clones.

v_call: TRBV7-9; cdr3_length: 16; clone_size: -; d_call: -; j_call: TRBJ2-7; cdr3_nt: TGTGCCAGCAGCCCCACGTCGGGGCGACTTGCCTACGAGCAGTACTTC; cdr3_aa: CASSPTSGRLAYEQYF
v_call: TRBV28; cdr3_length: 16; clone_size: -; d_call: TRBD2; j_call: TRBJ2-1; cdr3_nt: TGTGCCAGCAGTTTTTATAGCGGGAGCTCCTACAATGAGCAGTTCTTC; cdr3_aa: CASSFYSGSSYNEQFF
v_call: TRBV7-9; cdr3_length: 14; clone_size: -; d_call: -; j_call: TRBJ2-7; cdr3_nt: TGTGCCAGCAACGAATTGGACAGGGAGGGAGAGCAGTACTTC; cdr3_aa: CASNELDREGEQYF
v_call: TRBV28; cdr3_length: 14; clone_size: few; d_call: TRBD1; j_call: TRBJ1-1; cdr3_nt: TGTGCCAGTAAGACAGGGTCGCTGAACACTGAAGCTTTCTTT; cdr3_aa: CASKTGSLNTEAFF
v_call: TRBV5-1; cdr3_length: 14; clone_size: -; d_call: -; j_call: TRBJ1-1; cdr3_nt: TGCGCCAGCAGCTTGGATGGGGGAGGGACTGAAGCTTTCTTT; cdr3_aa: CASSLDGGGTEAFF
v_call: TRBV23-1; cdr3_length: 17; clone_size: many; d_call: TRBD1; j_call: TRBJ1-5; cdr3_nt: TGCGCCAGCAGTCAATCGGTGAGGACAGGGGGCAGACAGCCCCAGCATTTT; cdr3_aa: CASSQSVRTGGRQPQHF
v_call: TRBV6-5; cdr3_length: 11; clone_size: -; d_call: -; j_call: TRBJ1-3; cdr3_nt: TGTGCCAGTGTAAACCGAAACACCATATATTTT; cdr3_aa: CASVNRNTIYF
v_call: TRBV6-5; cdr3_length: 13; clone_size: few; d_call: -; j_call: TRBJ1-1; cdr3_nt: TGTGCCAGCACCCTCGGTCGGAACACTGAAGCTTTCTTT; cdr3_aa: CASTLGRNTEAFF
v_call: TRBV15; cdr3_length: 14; clone_size: -; d_call: -; j_call: TRBJ1-4; cdr3_nt: TGTGCCACCAGCAGTACGGGTCTTCAGGAAAAACTGTTTTTT; cdr3_aa: CATSSTGLQEKLFF
v_call: TRBV7-9; cdr3_length: 15; clone_size: few; d_call: -; j_call: TRBJ2-5; cdr3_nt: TGTGCCAGCAGCCCTCTAGCGAGGCAACAAGAGACCCAGTACTTC; cdr3_aa: CASSPLARQQETQYF
v_call: TRBV7-7; cdr3_length: 14; clone_size: few; d_call: -; j_call: TRBJ2-5; cdr3_nt: TGTGCCAGCAGCAGGACAGTGGCCCAAGAGACCCAGTACTTC; cdr3_aa: CASSRTVAQETQYF